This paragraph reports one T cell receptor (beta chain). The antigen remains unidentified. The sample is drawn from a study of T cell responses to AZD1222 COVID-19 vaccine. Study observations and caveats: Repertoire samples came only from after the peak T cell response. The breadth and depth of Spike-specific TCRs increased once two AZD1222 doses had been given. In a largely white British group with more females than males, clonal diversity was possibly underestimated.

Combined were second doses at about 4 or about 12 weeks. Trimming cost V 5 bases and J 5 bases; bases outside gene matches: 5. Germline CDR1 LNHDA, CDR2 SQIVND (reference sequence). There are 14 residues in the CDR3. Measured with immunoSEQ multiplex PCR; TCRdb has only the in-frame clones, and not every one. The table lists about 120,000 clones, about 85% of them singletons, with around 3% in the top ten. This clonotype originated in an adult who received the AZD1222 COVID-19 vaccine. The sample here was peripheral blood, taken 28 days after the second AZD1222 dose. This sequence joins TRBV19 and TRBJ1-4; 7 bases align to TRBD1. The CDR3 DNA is TGTGCCAGTAGTCCCTCGGACAGGAATGAAAAACTGTTTTTT. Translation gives CASSPSDRNEKLFF.